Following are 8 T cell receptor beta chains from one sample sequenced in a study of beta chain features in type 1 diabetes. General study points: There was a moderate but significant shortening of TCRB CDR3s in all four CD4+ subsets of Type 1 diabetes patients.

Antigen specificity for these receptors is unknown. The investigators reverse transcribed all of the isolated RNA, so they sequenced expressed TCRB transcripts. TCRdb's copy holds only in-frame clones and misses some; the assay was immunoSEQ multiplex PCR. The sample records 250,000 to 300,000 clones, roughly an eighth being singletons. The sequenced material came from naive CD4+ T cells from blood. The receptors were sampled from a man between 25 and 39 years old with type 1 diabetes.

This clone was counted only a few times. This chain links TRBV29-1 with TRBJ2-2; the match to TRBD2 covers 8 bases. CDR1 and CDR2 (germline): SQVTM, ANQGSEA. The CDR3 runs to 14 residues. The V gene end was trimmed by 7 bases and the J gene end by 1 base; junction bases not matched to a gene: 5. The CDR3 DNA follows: TGCAGCGCCGGGAGGGGATTGAACACCGGGGAGCTGTTTTTT. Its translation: CSAGRGLNTGELFF.

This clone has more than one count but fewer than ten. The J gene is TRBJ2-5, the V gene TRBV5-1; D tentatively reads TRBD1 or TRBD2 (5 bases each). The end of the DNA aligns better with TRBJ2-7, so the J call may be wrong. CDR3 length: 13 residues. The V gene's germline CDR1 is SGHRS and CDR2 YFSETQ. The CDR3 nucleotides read TGCGCCAGCAGTCGGGGACGGGACTACGAGCAGTACTTC. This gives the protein CASSRGRDYEQYF.

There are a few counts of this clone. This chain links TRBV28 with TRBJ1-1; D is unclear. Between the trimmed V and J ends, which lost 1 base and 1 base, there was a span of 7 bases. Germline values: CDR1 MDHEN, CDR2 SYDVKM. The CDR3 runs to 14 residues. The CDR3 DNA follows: TGTGCCAGCAGTTTATACAAACAGAACACTGAAGCTTTCTTT. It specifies CASSLYKQNTEAFF.

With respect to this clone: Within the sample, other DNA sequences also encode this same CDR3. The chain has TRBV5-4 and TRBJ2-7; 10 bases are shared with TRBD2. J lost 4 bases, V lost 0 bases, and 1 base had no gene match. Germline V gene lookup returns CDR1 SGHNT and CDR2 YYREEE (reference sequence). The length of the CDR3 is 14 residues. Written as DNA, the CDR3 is TGTGCCAGCAGCTTGGGTAGCGGGAGGTACGAGCAGTACTTC. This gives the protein CASSLGSGRYEQYF.

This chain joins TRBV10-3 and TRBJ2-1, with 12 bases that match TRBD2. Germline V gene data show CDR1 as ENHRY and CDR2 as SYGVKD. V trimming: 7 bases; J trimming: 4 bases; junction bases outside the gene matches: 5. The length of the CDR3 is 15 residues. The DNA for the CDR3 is TGTGCCATCACGGGGACTAGCGGGCCTTACAATGAGCAGTTCTTC. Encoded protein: CAITGTSGPYNEQFF.

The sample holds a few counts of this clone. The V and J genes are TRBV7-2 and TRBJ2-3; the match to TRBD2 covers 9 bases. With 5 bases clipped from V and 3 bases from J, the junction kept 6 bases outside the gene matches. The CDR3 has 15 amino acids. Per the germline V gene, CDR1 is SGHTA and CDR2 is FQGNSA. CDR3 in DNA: TGTGCCAGCAGCATAAGACTAGCGGCTACAGATACGCAGTATTTT. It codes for CASSIRLAATDTQYF.

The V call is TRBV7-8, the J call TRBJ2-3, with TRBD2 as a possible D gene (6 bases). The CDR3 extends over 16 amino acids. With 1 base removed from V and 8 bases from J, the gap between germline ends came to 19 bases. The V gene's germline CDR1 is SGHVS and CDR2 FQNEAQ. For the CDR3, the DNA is TGTGCCAGCAGCTTAGAAGCGTCTAGCGTAGTAGTTACGCAGTATTTT. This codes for CASSLEASSVVVTQYF.

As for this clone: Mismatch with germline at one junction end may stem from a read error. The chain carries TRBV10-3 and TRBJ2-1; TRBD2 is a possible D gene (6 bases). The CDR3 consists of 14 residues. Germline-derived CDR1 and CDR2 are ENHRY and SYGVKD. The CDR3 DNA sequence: TGTGCCATCACTGAGGGAGGCGCCTTTGATGAGCAGTTCTTC. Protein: CAITEGGAFDEQFF.